A single sample is the source of the 2 T cell receptor beta chains below, sequenced in a study of blood T cell repertoires in COVID-19. The repertoire was sequenced with immunoSEQ multiplex PCR; TCRdb's copy has only in-frame clones and lacks some. The sample has some 150,000 clones, around 80% seen once; the top ten hold 13% to 15%. Source material: PBMCs or T cells enriched from blood (not recorded which). The receptors here all came from a man aged 50-60 years who had recovered from COVID-19.

This clone appeared a few times. The J gene is TRBJ1-5, the V gene TRBV19; D is perhaps TRBD1 (5 bases). CDR1 LNHDA and CDR2 SQIVND come from the germline V gene (reference sequence). The CDR3 covers 16 residues. V dropped 9 bases and J dropped 4 bases, with 22 bases sitting between them. The CDR3 loop reads CASDPGVAGLNQPQHF. The CDR3, as DNA: TGTGCCAGCGACCCTGGGGTCGCGGGGCTTAATCAGCCCCAGCATTTT. Full variable domain (missing parts from reference TRBV19 and TRBJ1-5): DGGITQSPKYLFRKEGQNVTLSCEQNLNHDAMYWYRQDPGQGLRLIYYSQIVNDFQKGDIAEGYSVSREKKESFPLTVTSAQKNPTAFYLCASDPGVAGLNQPQHFGDGTRLSIL.

CDR3 region: CASRLHTGGLNNEQFF. In DNA, the CDR3 is TGCGCCAGCAGACTTCATACAGGGGGTCTTAACAATGAGCAGTTCTTC. The chain employs TRBV5-1 and TRBJ2-1; TRBD1 aligns across 8 bases. Germline-derived CDR1 and CDR2 are SGHRS and YFSETQ. The CDR3 totals 16 residues. V lost 5 bases and J lost 5; bases outside the gene matches: 12. Variable domain in full (rest from reference TRBV5-1 and TRBJ2-1): KAGVTQTPRYLIKTRGQQVTLSCSPISGHRSVSWYQQTPGQGLQFLFEYFSETQRNKGNFPGRFSGRQFSNSRSEMNVSTLELGDSALYLCASRLHTGGLNNEQFFGPGTRLTVL.